This T cell receptor beta chain is from a study of T-cell reconstitution after alpha-beta-depleted transplantation in children (dated by TCRdb to about 2016). Notes on the research overall: The study quantitatively tracked T-cell immune reconstitution after TCRalphabeta/CD19-depleted allogeneic hematopoietic cell transplantation in children using TCR repertoire profiling. General conclusions and limits of the study: The apparently early recovery of alphabetaT-cell counts about two months after transplant reportedly depended on only several hundred rapidly expanded clones that came from non-depleted graft cells. The frequencies of hyperexpanded clones fell over the following months, and after one year, T-cell counts and TCRbeta diversity were mostly attributed to newly produced T cells. In some patients, the high TCRbeta diversity seen at day 60 was put down to recipient T cells and intrathymic progenitors that had survived conditioning.

This clonotype has a handful of counts. Its antigen remains undetermined. No much larger clone exists at a distance of one base, and base qualities are not known. Library construction relied on PCR. Data came from an Illumina HiSeq 2500. Molecular barcoding was employed in the preparation of TCR libraries, with unique molecular identifiers being used to normalize TCRbeta repertoire quantification. The public reads were quality trimmed at Q25 with fastp and then assembled into clones with MiXCR by TCRdb, keeping productive beta chains. Each CDR3 protein appears once, grouped with its most common genes and DNA. The table for this sample lists about a million distinct CDR3 sequences; around 30% of them were counted only once. The ten top clones hold over 25% of the sample. The treatment or condition label here, explained by the study, means: allogeneic hematopoietic cell transplantation with graft depleted of TCRalphabeta T cells and CD19 B cells. Transplant recipients were children who received TCRalphabeta/CD19-depleted allogeneic hematopoietic cell grafts.

V lost 0 bases and J lost 8 bases; the stretch between them is 11 bases long. The CDR3 has 13 amino acids, counting the end cysteine and phenylalanine. Only the CDR3 part of the read is kept: 39 bases, read in frame from the first base. The germline V gene (reference sequence) provides CDR1 DFQATT and CDR2 SNEGSKA. Recombination linked TRBV20-1 to TRBJ2-1, with no reliable assignment of the D segment. This clonotype was obtained from a boy under two years old who had a stem cell transplant for SCID, so the T cells may come from the graft donor. The source was PBMCs, mostly from graft donor cells, collected 360 days after TCRalphabeta/CD19-depleted stem cell transplant. The nucleotides read TGCAGTGCTAGAGATCTAAGGTTCCATGAGCAGTTCTTC. It translates to CSARDLRFHEQFF.